This T cell receptor (beta chain) appears in the sequencing data of a study of monozygotic twins with inflammatory bowel disease. Points from the study as a whole: Patients with IBD had less TCRbeta diversity (inverse Simpson) than their healthy co-twins.

Used for each TCR library was roughly 3,700 ng of total RNA. In eight separate reactions per sample, cDNA was generated. Through template switching, UMIs that included a 6-nucleotide sample barcode were added. Reanalyzing the 5' RACE reads, TCRdb keeps one entry per CDR3 protein, without DNA. Found here are 150,000 to 200,000 distinct CDR3 sequences; the top ten clones hold 2% to 3%. As for this clonotype: Its antigen is undetermined.

Germline CDR1 reads ENHRY; CDR2 reads SYGVKD. The CDR3 contains 13 residues. The TCR originated in a human donor with ulcerative colitis or Crohn's disease, or a healthy co-twin of an affected twin (not recorded which). Material for sequencing was blood. The chain carries TRBV10-3 and TRBJ2-1. CDR3 residues: CAISVDGYNEQFF.